This T cell receptor beta chain came from a study of breast tumors, draining lymph nodes, adjacent tissues. The lymph nodes were axillary draining lymph nodes from breast cancer patients. Ten or more counts support this clonotype. Trimming shortened V by 1 base and J by 4 bases, and 7 bases separated the two germline ends. Looked up from germline, CDR1 is SGHTA and CDR2 is FQGNSA. CDR3 size: 14 residues. TCRdb called the multiplex PCR reads again in MiXCR, with one record for every CDR3 protein. The sample records about 180,000 distinct CDR3 sequences, 30% to 35% being singletons. The sample taken for sequencing was axillary lymph node tissue. The chain carries TRBV7-2 and TRBJ1-4; a weak D match, TRBD1 (6 bases). This receptor was obtained from a female donor with breast cancer. Some clones in this sample may be carry-over from other donors' samples. Here the CDR3 reads CASSLVRGNEKLFF. In DNA, the CDR3 is TGTGCCAGCAGCTTAGTCAGGGGTAATGAAAAACTGTTTTTT.